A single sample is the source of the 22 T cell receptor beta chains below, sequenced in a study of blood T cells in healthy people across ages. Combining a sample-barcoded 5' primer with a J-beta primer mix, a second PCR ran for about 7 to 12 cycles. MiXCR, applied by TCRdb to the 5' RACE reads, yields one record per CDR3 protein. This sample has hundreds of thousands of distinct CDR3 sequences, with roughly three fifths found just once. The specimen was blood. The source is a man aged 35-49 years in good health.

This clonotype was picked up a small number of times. In DNA, the CDR3 is TGTGCCAGCAGTGCTCCGGGAATCTACGAGCAGTACTTC. It is translated as CASSAPGIYEQYF. The V call is TRBV28, the J call TRBJ2-7, with D possibly TRBD2 on 5 matching bases. Trimming pared 5 bases from V and 3 bases from J, leaving 11 bases between. This CDR3 has 13 residues. The germline V gene has CDR1 MDHEN and CDR2 SYDVKM.

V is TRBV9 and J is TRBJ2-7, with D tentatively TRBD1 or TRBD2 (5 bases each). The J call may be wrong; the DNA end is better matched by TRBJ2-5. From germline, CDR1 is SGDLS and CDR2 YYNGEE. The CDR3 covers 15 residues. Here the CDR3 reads CASSTQSGATGTQYF. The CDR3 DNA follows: TGTGCCAGCAGTACCCAGTCCGGGGCTACAGGGACCCAGTACTTC.

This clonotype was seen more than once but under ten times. CDR3 nucleotide sequence: TGTGCCAGCACCCGGGTGGGGGCGAGTGGTGGCTACACCTTC. It specifies CASTRVGASGGYTF. This rearrangement joins TRBV27 to TRBJ1-2; possible D gene TRBD1, 6 bases. The V gene's germline CDR1 is MNHEY and CDR2 SMNVEV (reference sequence). V was pared by 7 bases and J by 7 bases, with 19 bases between. There are 14 residues in the CDR3.

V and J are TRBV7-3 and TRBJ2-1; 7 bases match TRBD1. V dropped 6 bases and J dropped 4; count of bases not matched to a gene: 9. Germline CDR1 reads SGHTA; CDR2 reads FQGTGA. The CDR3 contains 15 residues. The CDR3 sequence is CASRAPGTDYNEQFF. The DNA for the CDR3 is TGTGCCAGCAGGGCCCCCGGGACAGATTACAATGAGCAGTTCTTC.

CDR3 nucleotide sequence: TGCGCCAGCAGCTTGGATTCGCGGGTCGGACCGGATACGCAGTATTTT. This translates into CASSLDSRVGPDTQYF. This chain joins TRBV5-1 and TRBJ2-3, with TRBD2 as a possible D gene (5 bases). V was shortened by 0 bases and J by 6 bases, with 17 bases between the two germline ends. The CDR3 has 16 amino acids. The germline V gene has CDR1 SGHRS and CDR2 YFSETQ.

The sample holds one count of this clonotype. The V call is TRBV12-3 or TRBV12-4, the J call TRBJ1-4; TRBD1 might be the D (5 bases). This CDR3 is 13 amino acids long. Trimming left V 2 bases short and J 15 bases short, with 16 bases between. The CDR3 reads CASSLRGAGPMFF. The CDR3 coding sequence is TGTGCCAGCAGTTTACGAGGGGCAGGGCCGATGTTTTTT.

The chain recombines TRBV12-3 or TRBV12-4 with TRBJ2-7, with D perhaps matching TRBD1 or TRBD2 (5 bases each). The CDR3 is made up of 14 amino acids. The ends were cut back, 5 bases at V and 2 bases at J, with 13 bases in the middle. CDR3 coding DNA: TGTGCCAGCAGTCGGGACGGAGTCACCTACGAGCAGTACTTC. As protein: CASSRDGVTYEQYF.

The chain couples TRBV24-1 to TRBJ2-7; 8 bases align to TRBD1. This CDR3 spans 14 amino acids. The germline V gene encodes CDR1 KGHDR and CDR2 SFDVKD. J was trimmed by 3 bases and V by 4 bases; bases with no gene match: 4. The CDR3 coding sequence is TGTGCCACCAGTGAAACAGGGGGAGACTACGAGCAGTACTTC. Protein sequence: CATSETGGDYEQYF.

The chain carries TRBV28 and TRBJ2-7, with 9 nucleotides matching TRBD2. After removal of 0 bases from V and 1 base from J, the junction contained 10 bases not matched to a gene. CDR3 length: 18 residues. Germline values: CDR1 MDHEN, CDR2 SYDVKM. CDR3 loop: CASSLWGSGRKNSYEQYF. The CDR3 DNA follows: TGTGCCAGCAGTTTATGGGGTAGCGGGAGAAAAAATTCCTACGAGCAGTACTTC.

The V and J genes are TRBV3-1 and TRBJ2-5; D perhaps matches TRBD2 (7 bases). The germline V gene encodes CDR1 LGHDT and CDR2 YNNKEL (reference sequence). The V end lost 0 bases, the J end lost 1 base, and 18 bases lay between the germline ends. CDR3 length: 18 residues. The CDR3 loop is CASSQDLSGGDPQETQYF. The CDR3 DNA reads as TGTGCCAGCAGCCAAGATCTTTCGGGGGGCGACCCCCAAGAGACCCAGTACTTC.

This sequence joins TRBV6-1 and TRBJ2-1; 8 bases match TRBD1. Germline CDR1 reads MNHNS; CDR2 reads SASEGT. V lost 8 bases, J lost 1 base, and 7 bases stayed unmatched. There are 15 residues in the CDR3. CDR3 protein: CASRRQGISYNEQFF. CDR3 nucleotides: TGTGCCAGCCGGAGACAGGGGATTTCCTACAATGAGCAGTTCTTC.

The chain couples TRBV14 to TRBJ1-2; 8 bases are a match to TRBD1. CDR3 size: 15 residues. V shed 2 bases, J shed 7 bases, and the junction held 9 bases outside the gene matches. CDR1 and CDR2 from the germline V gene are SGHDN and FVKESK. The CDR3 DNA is TGTGCCAGCAGCCAACAGGGGGCTCTAGTCTTTGGCTACACCTTC. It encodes CASSQQGALVFGYTF. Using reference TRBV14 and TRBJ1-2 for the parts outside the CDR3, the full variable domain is EAGVTQFPSHSVIEKGQTVTLRCDPISGHDNLYWYRRVMGKEIKFLLHFVKESKQDESGMPNNRFLAERTGGTYSTLKVQPAELEDSGVYFCASSQQGALVFGYTFGSGTRLTVV.

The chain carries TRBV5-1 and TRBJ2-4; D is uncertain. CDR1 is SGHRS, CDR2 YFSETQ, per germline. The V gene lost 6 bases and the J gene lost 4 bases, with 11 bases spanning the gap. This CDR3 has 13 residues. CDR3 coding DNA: TGCGCCAGCAACCAGGACGGGAAAAACATTCAGTACTTC. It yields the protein CASNQDGKNIQYF.

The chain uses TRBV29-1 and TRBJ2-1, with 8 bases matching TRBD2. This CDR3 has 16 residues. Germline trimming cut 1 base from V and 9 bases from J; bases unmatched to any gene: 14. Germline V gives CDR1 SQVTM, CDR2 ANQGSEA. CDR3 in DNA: TGCAGCGTTGAAGGGTCCAGCGGGAGCAGTTATTCTGAGCAGTTCTTC. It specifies CSVEGSSGSSYSEQFF.

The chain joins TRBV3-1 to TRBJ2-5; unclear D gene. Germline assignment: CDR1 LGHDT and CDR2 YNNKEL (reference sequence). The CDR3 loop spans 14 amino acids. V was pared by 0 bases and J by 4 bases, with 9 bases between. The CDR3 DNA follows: TGTGCCAGCAGCCAAGAAAGGGTGCGAGAGACCCAGTACTTC. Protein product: CASSQERVRETQYF.

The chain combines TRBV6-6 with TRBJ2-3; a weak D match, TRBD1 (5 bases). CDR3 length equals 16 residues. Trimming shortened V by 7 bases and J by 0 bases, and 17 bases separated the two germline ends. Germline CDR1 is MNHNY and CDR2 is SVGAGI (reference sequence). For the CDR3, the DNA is TGTGCCAGCACCAAAGACAGTAGCACTAGCACAGATACGCAGTATTTT. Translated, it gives CASTKDSSTSTDTQYF.

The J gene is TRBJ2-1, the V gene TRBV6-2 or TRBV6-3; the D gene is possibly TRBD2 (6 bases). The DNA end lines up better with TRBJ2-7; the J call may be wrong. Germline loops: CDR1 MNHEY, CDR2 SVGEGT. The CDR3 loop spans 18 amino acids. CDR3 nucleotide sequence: TGTGCCAGCAGTTACACGAACCCCGCAGGGACTCTCTACAATGAGCAGTACTTC. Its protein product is CASSYTNPAGTLYNEQYF.

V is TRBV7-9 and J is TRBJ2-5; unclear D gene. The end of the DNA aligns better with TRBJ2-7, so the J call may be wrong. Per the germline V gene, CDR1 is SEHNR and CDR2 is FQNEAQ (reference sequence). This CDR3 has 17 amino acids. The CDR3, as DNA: TGTGCCAGCAGCTTAACGGACCTTCTTGGGGTGGACTACGAGCAGTACTTC. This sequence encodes CASSLTDLLGVDYEQYF.

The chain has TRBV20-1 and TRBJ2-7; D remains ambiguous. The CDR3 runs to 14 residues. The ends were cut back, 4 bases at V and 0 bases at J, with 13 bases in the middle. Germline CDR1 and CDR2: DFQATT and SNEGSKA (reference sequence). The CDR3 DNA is TGCAGTGCTACCGATCCCCTTAACTCCTACGAGCAGTACTTC. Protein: CSATDPLNSYEQYF.

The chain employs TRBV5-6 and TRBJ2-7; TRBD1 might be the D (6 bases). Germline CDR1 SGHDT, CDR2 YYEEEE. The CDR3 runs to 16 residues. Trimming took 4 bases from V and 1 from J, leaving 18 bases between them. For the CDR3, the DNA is TGTGCCAGCAGCGCAGGACAGAGCTTTCTATCCTACGAGCAGTACTTC. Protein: CASSAGQSFLSYEQYF.

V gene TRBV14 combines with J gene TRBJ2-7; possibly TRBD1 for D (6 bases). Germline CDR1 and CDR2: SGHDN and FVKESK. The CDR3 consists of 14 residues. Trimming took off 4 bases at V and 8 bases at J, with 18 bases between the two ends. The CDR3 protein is CASSLHPGQSQQYF. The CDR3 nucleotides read TGTGCCAGCAGCCTACACCCCGGACAGTCTCAGCAGTACTTC.

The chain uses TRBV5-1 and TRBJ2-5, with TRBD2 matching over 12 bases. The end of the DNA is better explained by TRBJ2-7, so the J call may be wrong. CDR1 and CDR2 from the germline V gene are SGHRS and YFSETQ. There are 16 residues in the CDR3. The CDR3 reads CASSTWTSGTSYEQYF. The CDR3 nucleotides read TGCGCCAGCAGCACTTGGACTAGCGGGACAAGCTACGAGCAGTACTTC.